These 20 T cell receptor beta chains were all obtained from the same sample, sequenced in a study of T cell changes during pregnancy in multiple sclerosis. Sequenced by immunoSEQ multiplex PCR; TCRdb stores in-frame clones only, minus some. The repertoire includes around 52,000 clones, about 90% of them detected once, and 0.15% to 0.2% sits in the top ten. The sequences come from CD4+ T cells from peripheral blood mononuclear cells, collected after pregnancy. The receptors were sampled from a female donor in good health, enrolled as a control in a pregnancy study.

V is TRBV14 and J is TRBJ2-1, with D uncertain. The CDR3 consists of 15 residues. Germline CDR1 reads SGHDN; CDR2 reads FVKESK. The V gene lost 2 bases and the J gene lost 0 bases, with 8 bases spanning the gap. CDR3 amino acids: CASSQRTYSYNEQFF. The CDR3 region has the DNA TGTGCCAGCAGCCAAAGAACCTACTCCTACAATGAGCAGTTCTTC.

The genes are TRBV15 and TRBJ1-4; TRBD1 matches 7 bases. Germline values: CDR1 LNHNV, CDR2 YYDKDF (reference sequence). Trimming took 0 bases from V and 4 from J; bases not matched to a gene: 5. This CDR3 contains 16 residues. The CDR3 loop reads CATSREAGGINEKLFF. CDR3 DNA: TGTGCCACCAGCAGAGAAGCAGGGGGGATTAATGAAAAACTGTTTTTT.

The V gene is TRBV9, the J gene TRBJ1-6; unclear D gene. CDR1 SGDLS and CDR2 YYNGEE come from the germline V gene. Trimming pared 3 bases from V and 14 bases from J, leaving 12 bases between. This CDR3 is 12 amino acids long. CDR3 bases: TGTGCCAGCAGCGCCTTAGGACTCACCCTCCACTTT. Translated, it gives CASSALGLTLHF.

The sample holds one count of this clone. The genes are TRBV6-1 and TRBJ2-2; D is uncertain. From germline, CDR1 is MNHNS and CDR2 SASEGT. Trimming removed 4 bases at V and 1 base at J, with 7 bases between. The CDR3 has 14 amino acids. CDR3: CASSVAENTGELFF. The DNA of the CDR3 is TGTGCCAGCAGTGTGGCGGAGAACACCGGGGAGCTGTTTTTT.

The V call is TRBV2, the J call TRBJ2-2, with TRBD1 as a possible D gene (6 bases). The CDR3 spans 14 residues. With 6 bases removed from V and 3 bases from J, the gap between germline ends came to 11 bases. Germline V gene data show CDR1 as SNHLY and CDR2 as FYNNEI. This chain's CDR3 is CASREWGHTGELFF. The CDR3 coding sequence is TGTGCCAGCAGGGAGTGGGGGCACACCGGGGAGCTGTTTTTT.

The chain links TRBV6-6 to TRBJ1-5; D call uncertain. This CDR3 has 16 residues. Trimming took off 2 bases at V and 7 bases at J, with 18 bases between the two ends. The germline gives CDR1 MNHNY, CDR2 SVGAGI (reference sequence). The CDR3 sequence: CASSYAGIPHIQPQHF. CDR3 DNA: TGTGCCAGCAGTTACGCCGGGATCCCACATATCCAGCCCCAGCATTTT.

The chain carries TRBV9 and TRBJ1-2; no reliable D call. The germline V and J ends were trimmed by 1 base and 7 bases, with 14 bases remaining between them. CDR3 length equals 14 residues. CDR1 SGDLS and CDR2 YYNGEE come from the germline V gene. For the CDR3, the DNA is TGTGCCAGCAGCGTAAGGAGAGACGATATTGGCTACACCTTC. Amino acid sequence: CASSVRRDDIGYTF.

The chain joins TRBV4-3 to TRBJ2-1, with D perhaps TRBD2 (6 bases). The CDR3 sequence is 17 residues long. Deletions cut 0 bases from V and 7 bases from J, with 19 bases between. CDR1 and CDR2 (germline): LGHNA, YSLEER. Here the CDR3 DNA reads TGCGCCAGCAGCCAAGAGGTGATCGGGGGACGAACAAATGAGCAGTTCTTC. Translation gives CASSQEVIGGRTNEQFF.

This clone was picked up one time. The DNA of the CDR3 is TGTGCCAGCAGCCCCAAGGAGGATACGCAGTATTTT. This gives the protein CASSPKEDTQYF. The V and J genes are TRBV7-2 and TRBJ2-3, with D uncertain. CDR1 and CDR2 (germline): SGHTA, FQGNSA. With 5 bases removed from V and 6 bases from J, the gap between germline ends came to 9 bases. The CDR3 is 12 amino acids.

The CDR3 DNA reads TGTGCCAGCTCTTCGGGGACTAGCGGGTCCTACAATGAGCAGTTCTTC. Translating it yields CASSSGTSGSYNEQFF. This chain joins TRBV18 and TRBJ2-1, with 12 bases that match TRBD2. J gave up 1 base and V 6 bases, and 4 bases lay outside the gene matches. Germline CDR1 is KGHSH and CDR2 is LQKENI. The CDR3 is made up of 16 amino acids.

The gene calls are TRBV5-1 and TRBJ1-2; 7 bases agree with TRBD1. Per the germline V gene, CDR1 is SGHRS and CDR2 is YFSETQ. CDR3 length equals 16 residues. V gave up 4 bases and J gave up 2 bases; unmatched junction bases: 11. CDR3 nucleotide sequence: TGCGCCAGCAGCAAGGGACAGCTCAACCAAAACTATGGCTACACCTTC. This gives the protein CASSKGQLNQNYGYTF.

The V and J genes are TRBV29-1 and TRBJ2-1, with D perhaps matching TRBD2 (6 bases). This CDR3 is built from 14 residues. Germline V lookup: CDR1 SQVTM, CDR2 ANQGSEA. V was cut by 6 bases and J by 0 bases, with 12 bases left in between. CDR3 in DNA: TGCAGCGTCCACGGAGGGACCTCCTACAATGAGCAGTTCTTC. Its translation: CSVHGGTSYNEQFF.

This sequence joins TRBV7-2 and TRBJ2-5; 10 positions agree with TRBD2. The CDR3 extends over 15 amino acids. Germline CDR1 SGHTA, CDR2 FQGNSA. V lost 5 bases and J lost 5; bases outside the gene matches: 8. Written as DNA, the CDR3 is TGTGCCAGCAGCCCCAGCGGGGGGGCGAGGGAGACCCAGTACTTC. Encoded protein: CASSPSGGARETQYF.

This rearrangement joins TRBV5-1 to TRBJ1-1, with 8 nucleotides matching TRBD1. With 3 bases clipped from V and 4 bases from J, the junction kept 14 bases outside the gene matches. Germline V CDR1 and CDR2: SGHRS, YFSETQ. The CDR3 covers 17 residues. As DNA, the CDR3 is TGCGCCAGCAGCTCGGGGATAAGACAGGGGTCCATCACTGAAGCTTTCTTT. Amino acids: CASSSGIRQGSITEAFF.

The chain is built from TRBV29-1 and TRBJ1-1; D remains unclear. The CDR3 is 11 amino acids. Germline CDR1 is SQVTM and CDR2 is ANQGSEA. Trimming cost V 5 bases and J 6 bases, with 10 bases left between them. The CDR3 DNA sequence: TGCAGCGTTTTATTTACAGCTGAAGCTTTCTTT. Translation gives CSVLFTAEAFF.

This chain connects TRBV19 to TRBJ2-1; D possibly corresponds to TRBD1 (5 bases). The CDR3 sequence is 14 residues long. V gave up 2 bases and J gave up 6 bases, with 11 bases separating them. CDR1 and CDR2 from the germline V gene are LNHDA and SQIVND (reference sequence). As DNA, the CDR3 is TGTGCCAGTAGTATAAACAGGCTACGCAATGAGCAGTTCTTC. As protein: CASSINRLRNEQFF.

The chain joins TRBV7-2 to TRBJ2-5; tentatively, D is TRBD2 (7 bases). This CDR3 region has 16 residues. V lost 2 bases and J 7 bases, leaving 20 bases between the germline ends. Germline-derived CDR1 and CDR2 are SGHTA and FQGNSA. The CDR3 DNA reads TGTGCCAGCAGCTTAAGTGCGGGGGCGCGCCCAAGGACCCAGTACTTC. It translates to CASSLSAGARPRTQYF.

A remark on this clone: At one of its ends the junction is not consistent with the germline gene, which may arise from a read error. Here the CDR3 reads CASSRSYGDTEAFF. The CDR3 DNA follows: TGTGCTAGCAGCCGGAGTTACGGGGACACTGAAGCTTTCTTT. The J gene is TRBJ1-1, the V gene TRBV7-7; D is unresolved. Germline assignment: CDR1 SSHAT and CDR2 FNYEAQ (reference sequence). The CDR3 contains 14 residues. The variable domain in full, with the rest retrieved from reference TRBV7-7 and TRBJ1-1, is GAGVSQSPRYKVTKRGQDVTLRCDPISSHATLYWYQQALGQGPEFLTYFNYEAQPDKSGLPSDRFSAERPEGSISTLTIQRTEQRDSAMYRCASSRSYGDTEAFFGQGTRLTVV.

V is TRBV29-1 and J is TRBJ2-7; a possible D gene is TRBD1 (6 bases). The V gene's germline CDR1 is SQVTM and CDR2 ANQGSEA. The ends were cut back, 0 bases at V and 5 bases at J, with 11 bases in the middle. This CDR3 contains 13 residues. CDR3 residues: CSVEDGRGHEQYF. The CDR3 nucleotides read TGCAGCGTTGAAGATGGCAGGGGCCACGAGCAGTACTTC.

The chain couples TRBV5-5 to TRBJ1-2; 7 bases line up with TRBD1. The CDR3 loop spans 14 amino acids. Germline CDR1 is SGHKS and CDR2 is YYEKEE (reference sequence). J was trimmed by 6 bases and V by 3 bases; bases with no gene match: 8. The chain's CDR3 is CASSSADRVNGYTF. CDR3 DNA: TGTGCCAGCAGCTCGGCCGACAGGGTGAATGGCTACACCTTC.